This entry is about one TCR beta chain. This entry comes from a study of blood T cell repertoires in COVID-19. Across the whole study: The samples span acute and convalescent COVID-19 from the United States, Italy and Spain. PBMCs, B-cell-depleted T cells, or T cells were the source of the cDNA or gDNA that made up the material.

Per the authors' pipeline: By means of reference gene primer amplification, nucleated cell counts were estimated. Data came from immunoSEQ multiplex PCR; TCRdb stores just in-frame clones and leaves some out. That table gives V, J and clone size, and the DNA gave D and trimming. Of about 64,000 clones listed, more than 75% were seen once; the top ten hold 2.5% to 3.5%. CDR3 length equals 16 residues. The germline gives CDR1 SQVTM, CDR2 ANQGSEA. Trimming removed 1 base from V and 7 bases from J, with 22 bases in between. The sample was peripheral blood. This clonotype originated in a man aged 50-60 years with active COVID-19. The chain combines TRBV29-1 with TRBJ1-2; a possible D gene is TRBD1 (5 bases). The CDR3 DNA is TGCAGCGTTGAAGGCGGTTTGTGGCAGGGCAGAGGTGGCTACACCTTC. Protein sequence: CSVEGGLWQGRGGYTF.